The 9 T cell receptor beta chains given below trace back to one sample, sequenced in a study of regulatory T cells in long-lasting Graves disease. Time point denoted: newly diagnosed GD, antithyroid drugs for less than 3 months. Preparation of the TCR library used RNA extracted from PBMCs. HTBI primers from iRepertoire and Arm-PCR of CDR3 regions yielded the TCR beta libraries. TCRdb recomputed calls from the multiplex PCR reads with MiXCR, one row per CDR3 protein. The sample shows 620,000 or so distinct CDR3 sequences, around 15% of them seen only once. These data were likewise used in another study, on T cells in Graves' hyperthyroidism and ophthalmopathy.

The sample consisted of peripheral blood mononuclear cells (PBMCs), taken at new diagnosis, from a patient treated with antithyroid drugs. The receptor set was obtained from a woman aged 25-40 years with Graves disease.

There are a few counts of this clonotype. J is TRBJ2-7 and V is TRBV5-8; D ambiguous. This CDR3 is 13 amino acids long. V gave up 0 bases and J gave up 12 bases, with 16 bases separating them. Per germline, CDR1 SGHTS and CDR2 YDEGEE. The CDR3 here is CASSLAAATQAYF. In DNA, the CDR3 is TGTGCCAGCAGCTTGGCCGCGGCGACCCAGGCGTACTTC.

This clonotype was counted many times. The junction departs from germline at one end; a sequencing error may be responsible. The gene calls are TRBV7-9 and TRBJ2-3; TRBD1 matches 8 bases. The V gene's germline CDR1 is SEHNR and CDR2 FQNEAQ (reference sequence). CDR3 size: 12 residues. The CDR3 here is CASSLGDRIPDF. In nucleotides, the CDR3 is TGTGCCAGCAGCTTAGGGGACAGGATCCCAGATTTT.

This clonotype was found a few times. The genes are TRBV29-1 and TRBJ1-2, with TRBD1 matching 9 bases. The junction had 6 bases not matched to a gene; V was cut back by 3 bases and J by 7 bases. This CDR3 region has 13 residues. Germline CDR1 SQVTM, CDR2 ANQGSEA. For the CDR3, the DNA is TGCAGCGTTGAGGGACAGGGATTGGTTGGCTACACCTTC. It translates to CSVEGQGLVGYTF.

The chain employs TRBV6-1 and TRBJ2-7, with 7 bases fitting TRBD1. Per the germline V gene, CDR1 is MNHNS and CDR2 is SASEGT. CDR3 length: 15 residues. V trimming: 4 bases; J trimming: 0 bases; junction bases outside the gene matches: 6. The CDR3 region is CASSGRDSGSYEQYF. The DNA for the CDR3 is TGTGCCAGCAGTGGCCGGGACAGCGGCTCCTACGAGCAGTACTTC.

Notes on this clonotype: Germline and junction disagree at one end, which may indicate a read error. The rearrangement uses TRBV10-3 and TRBJ1-6; no firm D call. There are 16 residues in the CDR3. Germline V lookup: CDR1 ENHRY, CDR2 SYGVKD. CDR3 amino acids: CASSYHSNSYNSPLHF. Written as DNA, the CDR3 is TGTGCCAGCAGTTACCACTCAAACTCCTATAATTCACCCCTCCACTTT.

This clonotype was detected ten times or more. The gene calls are TRBV11-3 and TRBJ2-5; 8 bases match TRBD2. The CDR3 has 14 amino acids. The J segment lost 1 base and the V segment lost 5 bases, leaving 3 bases of the junction unmatched. Germline CDR1 reads SGHNT; CDR2 reads YENEEA. CDR3 sequence reads: CASSETSGQETQYF. The CDR3 DNA follows: TGTGCCAGCAGCGAAACTAGCGGCCAAGAGACCCAGTACTTC.

The sample holds many counts of this clonotype. The chain links TRBV5-1 to TRBJ2-3, with D perhaps TRBD2 (5 bases). The CDR3 is made up of 12 amino acids. Germline loops: CDR1 SGHRS, CDR2 YFSETQ. V was cut by 4 bases and J by 4 bases, with 7 bases left in between. CDR3 protein: CASSKGADTQYF. CDR3 nucleotide sequence: TGCGCCAGCAGCAAGGGAGCAGATACGCAGTATTTT.

In its sample, this clonotype was seen many times. J is TRBJ1-2 and V is TRBV15; a possible D gene is TRBD1 (6 bases). The germline V gene encodes CDR1 LNHNV and CDR2 YYDKDF (reference sequence). This CDR3 has 15 amino acids. The ends were cut back, 0 bases at V and 5 bases at J, with 13 bases in the middle. This CDR3 is CATSRDTGAVYGYTF. CDR3 nucleotides: TGTGCCACCAGCAGAGATACGGGGGCAGTATATGGCTACACCTTC.

In its sample, this clonotype was seen a few times. The rearrangement uses TRBV7-2 and TRBJ2-7; 7 bases align to TRBD1. The V segment lost 4 bases and the J segment 9 bases; nucleotides outside the gene matches: 12. Germline V lookup: CDR1 SGHTA, CDR2 FQGNSA. CDR3 size: 14 residues. CDR3 amino acids: CASSSQQGWFGQYF. The CDR3 nucleotides read TGTGCCAGCAGCTCCCAACAGGGGTGGTTCGGGCAGTACTTC.